Listed here is a single T cell receptor (beta chain). Original analysis: For nucleated cells, counts were estimated from reference gene primer amplification. Using immunoSEQ multiplex PCR, the repertoire was profiled, and TCRdb retains in-frame clones only, with some absent. The DNA gave D and trimming, while V, J and clone size come from that table. The profile covers 95,000 to 150,000 clones, with about 85% appearing a single time and about 3.9% taken by the ten largest. The CDR3 runs to 17 residues. Trimming at V came to 4 bases and at J to 0 bases, leaving 13 bases not matched to a gene. The germline CDR1 and CDR2 sequences are SGHDT and YYEEEE. This sample is drawn from a study of blood T cell repertoires in COVID-19. Study overall: The United States, Italy and Spain provided the acute and convalescent COVID-19 samples. Nucleic acid was either cDNA or gDNA, and it came from T cells, B-cell-depleted T cells, or PBMCs.

Input material: peripheral blood. This TCR derives from a man between 60 and 75 years old with acute or convalescent COVID-19. The chain recombines TRBV5-6 with TRBJ2-7; 7 bases match TRBD1. The CDR3 bases are TGTGCCAGCAGCCAGGGTGCTGGGACAGCAAGCTCCTACGAGCAGTACTTC. Translating gives CASSQGAGTASSYEQYF.